Below, 19 T cell receptor beta chains from the same sample are listed, as sequenced in a study of T cell changes during pregnancy in multiple sclerosis. Here immunoSEQ multiplex PCR was the method, and the copy in TCRdb shows in-frame clones only, minus some. The sample lists approximately 83,000 clones, 90% to 95% occurring once. The sample in question was peripheral blood, obtained in the first trimester of pregnancy. These receptors were obtained from a female donor with multiple sclerosis, enrolled in a pregnancy study.

The V gene is TRBV27, the J gene TRBJ2-2; TRBD1 agrees at 8 bases. The junction had 3 bases not matched to a gene; V was cut back by 2 bases and J by 10 bases. CDR3 size: 13 residues. Germline assignment: CDR1 MNHEY and CDR2 SMNVEV (reference sequence). The CDR3 bases are TGTGCCAGCAGTTTACAGGGGGCGGTGGAGCTGTTTTTT. Its protein is CASSLQGAVELFF.

The gene calls are TRBV7-9 and TRBJ2-2, with D perhaps TRBD1 (6 bases). CDR3 length: 14 residues. Between the trimmed V and J ends, which lost 6 bases and 6 bases, there was a span of 14 bases. Germline values: CDR1 SEHNR, CDR2 FQNEAQ (reference sequence). The CDR3 DNA follows: TGTGCCAGCAGTCGAGCCAGGGGCCCCGGGGAGCTGTTTTTT. Residues: CASSRARGPGELFF.

The rearrangement links TRBV13 to TRBJ2-1, with D possibly being TRBD2 (6 bases). Germline CDR1 is PRHDT and CDR2 is FYEKMQ (reference sequence). V lost 5 bases and J 5 bases, leaving 16 bases between the germline ends. The CDR3 extends over 15 amino acids. CDR3 sequence (DNA): TGTGCCAGCAGCCCCCTCCGGGGGTCCAACAATGAGCAGTTCTTC. This sequence encodes CASSPLRGSNNEQFF.

The chain uses TRBV15 and TRBJ2-3; 11 bases match TRBD2. The CDR3 runs 18 residues. Germline V gene data show CDR1 as LNHNV and CDR2 as YYDKDF (reference sequence). The V and J ends lost 0 bases and 5 bases, in that order; junction bases with no gene match: 10. The CDR3 loop is CATSRDPISGGAVDTQYF. In nucleotides, the CDR3 is TGTGCCACCAGCAGAGATCCGATTAGCGGGGGGGCCGTAGATACGCAGTATTTT.

This chain's CDR3 is CASSLFSGQGDSTQYF. The CDR3 DNA follows: TGTGCCAGCAGCTTATTCTCGGGACAGGGCGATAGTACGCAGTATTTT. The J gene is TRBJ2-3, the V gene TRBV7-3; 9 nucleotides match TRBD1. This CDR3 comprises 16 residues. The germline V gene has CDR1 SGHTA and CDR2 FQGTGA. V shed 2 bases, J shed 8 bases, and the junction held 11 bases outside the gene matches.

The CDR3 sequence: CASSPGGEDYGYTF. In nucleotides, the CDR3 is TGTGCCAGCAGCCCCGGCGGGGAAGACTATGGCTACACCTTC. The rearrangement joins TRBV7-8 to TRBJ1-2; D gene ambiguous. The CDR3 totals 14 residues. Germline-derived CDR1 and CDR2 are SGHVS and FQNEAQ. V lost 5 bases and J lost 3, with 13 bases in between.

The chain uses TRBV9 and TRBJ2-1; no clear D gene. Germline V CDR1 and CDR2: SGDLS, YYNGEE. V was shortened by 3 bases and J by 4 bases, with 5 bases between the two germline ends. The CDR3 sequence is 12 residues long. This chain's CDR3 is CASSDFYNEQFF. The DNA for the CDR3 is TGTGCCAGCAGCGACTTTTACAATGAGCAGTTCTTC.

This rearrangement joins TRBV10-3 to TRBJ2-2; D uncertain. V was pared by 2 bases and J by 0 bases, with 10 bases between. This CDR3 spans 16 amino acids. The V gene's germline CDR1 is ENHRY and CDR2 SYGVKD. CDR3 sequence (DNA): TGTGCCATCAGTGAGGAGGTAGGAGCGAACACCGGGGAGCTGTTTTTT. Its protein is CAISEEVGANTGELFF.

V usage is TRBV11-2 and J usage is TRBJ2-7; the D gene is possibly TRBD1 (6 bases). This CDR3 is built from 15 residues. Trimming pared 0 bases from V and 3 bases from J, leaving 12 bases between. From germline, CDR1 is SGHAT and CDR2 FQNNGV. The CDR3 is CASSLDRTAIYEQYF. The DNA for the CDR3 is TGTGCCAGCAGCTTAGATCGGACAGCAATCTACGAGCAGTACTTC.

This rearrangement joins TRBV7-3 to TRBJ2-2; D gene unclear. CDR3 length: 15 amino acids. Trimming removed 0 bases at V and 6 bases at J, with 11 bases between. CDR1 and CDR2 from the germline V gene are SGHTA and FQGTGA. Written as DNA, the CDR3 is TGTGCCAGCAGCTTAACTGGGCCCGGTGCCGGGGAGCTGTTTTTT. This sequence encodes CASSLTGPGAGELFF.

The chain couples TRBV7-2 to TRBJ2-1, with 9 positions matching TRBD2. Germline values: CDR1 SGHTA, CDR2 FQGNSA. CDR3 length: 16 amino acids. V shed 1 base, J shed 7 bases, and the junction held 8 bases outside the gene matches. The CDR3 DNA is TGTGCCAGCAGCTTAGGTGGGACTAGCCCCCCAAATGAGCAGTTCTTC. Its protein is CASSLGGTSPPNEQFF. The full variable domain, with the rest looked up from reference TRBV7-2 and TRBJ2-1, is GAGVSQSPSNKVTEKGKDVELRCDPISGHTALYWYRQSLGQGLEFLIYFQGNSAPDKSGLPSDRFSAERTGGSVSTLTIQRTQQEDSAVYLCASSLGGTSPPNEQFFGPGTRLTVL.

In nucleotides, the CDR3 is TGTGCCAGCAGTTTACTCGGACAGTACTATGGCTACACCTTC. Its translation: CASSLLGQYYGYTF. V is TRBV2 and J is TRBJ1-2, with D perhaps TRBD1 (6 bases). V was cut by 5 bases and J by 3 bases, with 13 bases left in between. The germline gives CDR1 SNHLY, CDR2 FYNNEI. There are 14 residues in the CDR3.

The chain uses TRBV5-1 and TRBJ2-2; possible D gene TRBD1, 5 bases. The CDR3 spans 14 residues. Per the germline V gene, CDR1 is SGHRS and CDR2 is YFSETQ. V was clipped by 4 bases and J by 5 bases, with 12 bases between them. The CDR3 nucleotides are TGCGCCAGCAGCCTGACAGTCGGGACCGGGGAGCTGTTTTTT. Protein product: CASSLTVGTGELFF.

V and J are TRBV7-3 and TRBJ2-1, with 13 bases identical to TRBD2. Germline V gene lookup returns CDR1 SGHTA and CDR2 FQGTGA. V lost 5 bases and J lost 9; bases outside the gene matches: 10. CDR3 size: 16 residues. CDR3 residues: CASSPPTSGGVVEQFF. The CDR3 bases are TGTGCCAGCAGCCCGCCCACTAGCGGGGGGGTTGTTGAGCAGTTCTTC. Based on the CDR3 plus reference TRBV7-3 and TRBJ2-1, the full variable domain is GAGVSQTPSNKVTEKGKYVELRCDPISGHTALYWYRQSLGQGPEFLIYFQGTGAADDSGLPNDRFFAVRPEGSVSTLKIQRTERGDSAVYLCASSPPTSGGVVEQFFGPGTRLTVL.

The chain joins TRBV19 to TRBJ1-5; D may be TRBD1 (5 bases). Germline assignment: CDR1 LNHDA and CDR2 SQIVND (reference sequence). The CDR3 loop spans 17 amino acids. Trimming pared 6 bases from V and 1 base from J, leaving 19 bases between. CDR3 protein: CASSTTPPQGSNQPQHF. CDR3 sequence (DNA): TGTGCCAGTAGCACGACACCTCCCCAGGGCAGCAATCAGCCCCAGCATTTT.

The chain carries TRBV28 and TRBJ2-2; no clear D. This CDR3 has 14 amino acids. Trimming removed 6 bases from V and 0 bases from J, with 8 bases in between. Per the germline V gene, CDR1 is MDHEN and CDR2 is SYDVKM. The CDR3 DNA reads as TGTGCCAGCAGAACCGACACGAACACCGGGGAGCTGTTTTTT. Amino acids: CASRTDTNTGELFF.

V usage is TRBV5-1 and J usage is TRBJ1-1; the match to TRBD1 covers 9 bases. This CDR3 spans 12 amino acids. Germline loops: CDR1 SGHRS, CDR2 YFSETQ. Losses at the gene ends were 0 bases for V and 11 bases for J; bases not matched to a gene: 2. CDR3 protein: CASSLGQGDAFF. The CDR3, as DNA: TGCGCCAGCAGCTTGGGACAGGGGGATGCTTTCTTT. Filled out from reference TRBV5-1 and TRBJ1-1, the complete variable domain reads KAGVTQTPRYLIKTRGQQVTLSCSPISGHRSVSWYQQTPGQGLQFLFEYFSETQRNKGNFPGRFSGRQFSNSRSEMNVSTLELGDSALYLCASSLGQGDAFFGQGTRLTVV.

This clone turned up a few times. The rearrangement uses TRBV5-1 and TRBJ1-2, with D possibly being TRBD1 (6 bases). This CDR3 region has 13 residues. Germline V gene lookup returns CDR1 SGHRS and CDR2 YFSETQ. V gave up 4 bases and J gave up 8 bases, with 15 bases separating them. DNA for the CDR3: TGCGCCAGCAGCGCCGAGGGGGTTGGAGGCTACACCTTC. The encoded protein is CASSAEGVGGYTF.

The V call is TRBV30, the J call TRBJ1-2, with a tentative D call TRBD1 (5 bases). Germline CDR1 reads GTSNPN; CDR2 reads SVGIG (reference sequence). The CDR3 sequence is 12 residues long. V was clipped by 3 bases and J by 2 bases, with 7 bases between them. The CDR3 bases are TGTGCCTGGAGCGCAGGGAACTATGGCTACACCTTC. Protein sequence: CAWSAGNYGYTF.